The source of this T cell receptor (beta chain) is a study of blood T cell repertoires in COVID-19 (dated by TCRdb to the early 2020s). As for the study more broadly: Samples covering the acute and convalescent phases of COVID-19 were provided by collaborators in the United States, Italy and Spain. Sample metadata almost always included a de-identified subject ID, COVID-19 status, age in years and sex. The prospective study material was composed of cDNA or gDNA derived from T cells, B-cell-depleted T cells, or PBMCs. Where available, HLA class I and class II types were taken from metadata supplied by the sample provider and were not determined by assay-based typing. A freely available public database, intended as a resource for researchers studying the immune response to SARS-CoV-2, is where the repertoires were released. Samples came from the ongoing ImmuneRACE study (first 160 participants) plus 1,254 subjects from 6 global collaborators. Deeply sampled blood TCRbeta repertoires from subjects exposed to, actively infected with, or recovered from COVID-19 were included in the dataset. Results the study describes overall, beyond this receptor: The amount of clinical and demographic metadata varied by source and participant and was provided uncurated.

As concerns this clone: The antigen this receptor binds is unknown. Base qualities are not at hand, and no much larger clone is one base apart.

The immunoSEQ Assay, a bias-controlled multiplex PCR, was used to amplify TCRbeta CDR3 regions from genomic DNA. Per the authors' processing: The number of nucleated cells in each sample was estimated from the amplification of reference gene primers within the assay. Sequence reads were collapsed and filtered to measure the absolute abundance of every unique TCRbeta CDR3 rearrangement. For each sample, productive Simpson clonality was calculated as the square root of Simpson's diversity index over productive rearrangements. This is the immuneACCESS table as TCRdb keeps it, with only in-frame sequences that have V and J called. A part of the clones is gone; compared with another copy, unresolved V genes explain less than half, and the rest is unexplained. The V and J calls and clone size are taken from that table; D and trimming were inferred from the DNA. The table for this sample lists 70,000 or so clones; roughly 87% of them were counted only once. The top ten hold approximately 30% of the sample.

Whole blood was collected in K2EDTA tubes by collaborating institutions according to the institutions' own protocols. For TCRbeta analysis, collaborators shipped samples as frozen whole blood, isolated PBMCs, or DNA extracted from either of those sample types. Deletion took 1 base off V and 5 bases off J, with a span of 5 bases between the germline ends. The germline V gene provides CDR1 SGHAT and CDR2 FQNNGV. The CDR3 has 12 amino acids, counting the end cysteine and phenylalanine. Only the CDR3 portion is preserved as DNA: 36 bases, with reading frame beginning at the first base. The material sequenced was peripheral blood. The receptor's source is a woman at least 80 years old with active or convalescent COVID-19. This receptor chain uses TRBV11-2 and TRBJ2-5; the D segment cannot be called with confidence. The DNA is as follows: TGTGCCAGCAGCTTAGTTCCGGAGACCCAGTACTTC. The resulting protein is CASSLVPETQYF.